This T cell receptor beta chain emerged from a study of identical twins. This clonotype was counted between two and nine times. Its antigen is currently unknown. Study results and limitations: One should note that invariant MAIT and iNKT cells could partly confound zero-insertion analyses. Models predicted too little out-of-frame TCR alpha sharing in monozygotic twins. The conclusions drew on cross-sectional statistical analysis instead of tracking the same donors.

Healthy Caucasians alone served as donors. TCRdb redid the calling of the 5' RACE reads with MiXCR, one entry per CDR3 protein. The repertoire holds hundreds of thousands of distinct CDR3 sequences, around 22% seen once, with 0.48% in the top ten. The ends lost 6 bases at V and 5 bases at J; junction bases unmatched: 7. There are 14 residues in the CDR3. Looked up from germline, CDR1 is SSHAT and CDR2 is FNYEAQ (reference sequence). The same data also contributed to another study, on yellow fever vaccine responses in identical twins.

The chain combines TRBV7-7 with TRBJ1-1; 9 bases fit TRBD1. Sequencing input: CD4+ T cells sorted from blood. The TCR comes from a woman between 18 and 29 years old in good health. The CDR3 coding sequence is TGTGCCAGCAGACCGGACAGGGGTGCTACTGAAGCTTTCTTT. Translation: CASRPDRGATEAFF.